This TCR beta chain was obtained from a study of shared clonotypes between healthy human individuals (dated by TCRdb to 2020 to 2022). Study-wide context: The cohort included three men and a couple of women between 18 and 49 years of age. Per donor, three plates each were used for CD4 naive and CD4 memory, two for CD8 naive, and one for CD8 memory. To estimate repertoire size and how much clonotypes are shared between individuals, the study performed deep sequencing of blood TCR repertoires from roughly five healthy adults. Libraries were prepared and TCR repertoires were sequenced by different laboratories using diverse techniques, in order to increase sequencing depth and limit assay-specific biases. Between about 0.9 and 8.9 billion PBMCs per donor were obtained by leukapheresis.

Healthy HIV-negative adults with no recently reported acute infections or vaccinations were included as donors. Only Caucasian adults living in Nashville, Tennessee, USA were represented among the donors. CD4+ T cells were enriched by magnetic negative selection, after which naive cells were positively selected on CD45RA and the negative fraction was taken as the memory subset. Blood was obtained by leukapheresis, after which PBMCs were separated by Ficoll-Histopaque density gradient centrifugation and cryopreserved in liquid nitrogen vapor phase. Purity and quantity of every magnetically sorted T cell population were checked by analytical flow cytometry. From each sorted fraction, genomic DNA was isolated and quantified by UV absorbance on a Nanodrop 2000c. About this clone: The specificity of this receptor is unknown. Per-nucleotide qualities are absent, and no much larger clonotype sits a single base away.

Paper-wide results and their limitations: Even with the large sequencing depth, rarefaction of the sorted-subset datasets indicated that sequencing was incomplete. Larger estimated clonotype richness was generally found for naive subsets than for memory subsets. Based on pairwise subsampling, the degree of clonotype sharing among donors was expected to be affected by sequencing depth. Clonotypes shared by all four sorted-subset donors showed higher generation probabilities than non-shared clonotypes. Only blood was sampled, and tissue TCR repertoires likely differ from those in blood. Because the study included a small number of donors, the genetic and exposure-history diversity represented was limited. When a handful of donors were compared, the shared fraction of clonotypes was around 4.6% for naive CD4, 3.5% to 4% for naive CD8, more than 2% for memory CD4, and 0.35% to 0.4% for memory CD8.

Using the deep immunoSEQ assay, multiplex PCR amplified TCR CDR3 regions from genomic DNA. For each cell subset, the extracted genomic DNA was distributed evenly across all wells of several immunoSEQ 96-well plates, and each plate served as one replicate. For sorted subsets, 200 to 250 ng of genomic DNA, equivalent to 25,000 to 35,000 T cell genomes, went into each replicate PCR. Purified libraries were quantified with a Qubit 3.0 fluorometer, sized on a Bioanalyzer 2100, and re-quantified with the KAPA Library Quantification kit. Every immunoSEQ 96-well plate was sequenced on a separate single-read 150-cycle Illumina NextSeq 550 flow cell. Per the original workflow: Because only junctional sequences without quality scores were contained in the immunoSEQ output, filtering matching that applied to full-length reads could not be performed. Sequences were annotated with PyIR, a Python wrapper for IgBLAST v1.9, and V/J genes and CDR3 were assigned using IMGT germline references. Reads were filtered out if the reads had weak V/J assignments (E-value above 1e-6), no CDR3, stop codons, out-of-frame junctions, or ambiguous translated residues. V3J clonotypes were defined as sequences sharing an identical inferred V gene, J gene, and CDR3 amino acid sequence. Percentage overlap between repertoires was computed as shared unique clonotypes divided by the size of the smaller repertoire. Richness of each repertoire was evaluated using RTK rarefaction, the Chao1 estimator, and Recon v2.1 estimates of unobserved clonotypes. For all TCRbeta clonotypes obtained by the gDNA method from a handful of donors, generation probabilities were computed with OLGA. TCRdb took this table from immuneACCESS and kept in-frame rearrangements with V and J called. Such tables lack part of the clones; where checked against another copy, unresolved V genes explain under half of the gap, and the rest is unexplained. That table supplies the V and J calls and clone size; D and trimming were determined from the DNA. Within this sample are about a million clones, with more than 65% of them counted one time only. The ten largest clones represent about 1.5% of the sample.

Including cysteine and phenylalanine, the CDR3 has 14 amino acids. Just the 42-base CDR3 DNA is kept, in frame starting at base 1. Sequences SQVTM (CDR1) and ANQGSEA (CDR2) are obtained from the germline V gene. The TCR sequence derives from a young man in good health. The chain links TRBV29-1 with TRBJ2-5; matching of 5 bases hints at TRBD2 as the D gene. The closer fit of TRBJ2-7 to the DNA end suggests the J call may be wrong. The sequencing sample was made of memory CD4+ T cells sorted from blood. In the paper's terms, the cell subset or site label means: CD45RA-negative fraction. The nucleotides are TGCAGCGTTGGCCGAGCGGAGAAGGAGTACGAGCAGTACTTC. It specifies CSVGRAEKEYEQYF.